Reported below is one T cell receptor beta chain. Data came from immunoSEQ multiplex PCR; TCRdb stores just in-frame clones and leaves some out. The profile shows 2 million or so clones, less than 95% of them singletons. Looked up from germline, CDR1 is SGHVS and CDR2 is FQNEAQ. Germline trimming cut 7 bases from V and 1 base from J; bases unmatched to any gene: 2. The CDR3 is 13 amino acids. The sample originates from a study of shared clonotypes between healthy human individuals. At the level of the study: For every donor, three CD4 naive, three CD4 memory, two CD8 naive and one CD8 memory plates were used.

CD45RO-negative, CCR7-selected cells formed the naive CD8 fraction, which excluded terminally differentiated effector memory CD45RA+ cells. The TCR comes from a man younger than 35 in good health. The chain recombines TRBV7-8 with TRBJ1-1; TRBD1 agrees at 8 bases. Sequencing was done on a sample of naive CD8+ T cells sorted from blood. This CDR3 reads CASTQGGNTEAFF. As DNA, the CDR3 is TGTGCCAGCACACAGGGGGGGAACACTGAAGCTTTCTTT.